Below, 6 T cell receptor beta chains from the same sample are listed, as sequenced in a study of blood T cells in healthy people across ages (dated by TCRdb to about 2015). The library was prepared using 5' RACE. TCRdb names Illumina HiSeq 2500 as the instrument used. A second PCR of roughly 6 to 12 cycles was performed with a sample-barcoded 5' primer and a J-beta primer mix. The public reads were quality trimmed at Q25 with fastp and then assembled into clones with MiXCR by TCRdb, keeping productive beta chains. Each CDR3 protein appears once, grouped with its most common genes and DNA. The sample profile shows about 800,000 distinct CDR3 sequences; roughly 25% of them were found once. Around 3.6% of the sample is in the top ten clones. This sample also belongs to another study, concerning T cells of mothers and their children.

Sequencing used blood. The receptors were gathered from a boy aged 5 to 17 in good health.

The genes are TRBV29-1 and TRBJ2-5, with 14 bases identical to TRBD2. The CDR3 has 15 amino acids. The J segment lost 4 bases and the V segment lost 5 bases, leaving 6 bases of the junction unmatched. Germline V gene data show CDR1 as SQVTM and CDR2 as ANQGSEA. As DNA, the CDR3 is TGCAGCGTTTTTGGACTAGCGGGAGGAAGAGAGACCCAGTACTTC. Translation: CSVFGLAGGRETQYF.

V usage is TRBV29-1 and J usage is TRBJ2-3; 15 nucleotides agree with TRBD2. This CDR3 has 16 residues. The germline CDR1 and CDR2 sequences are SQVTM and ANQGSEA. After removal of 7 bases from V and 0 bases from J, the junction contained 5 bases not matched to a gene. CDR3 nucleotide sequence: TGCAGCGCCGGGACTAGCGGGGGGCCAAGCACAGATACGCAGTATTTT. It codes for CSAGTSGGPSTDTQYF.

A word on this clonotype: A junction end diverges from the germline sequence, so it may reflect a read error. This sequence joins TRBV4-3 and TRBJ2-5; TRBD1 matches 9 bases. The CDR3 totals 15 residues. Germline V gives CDR1 LGHNA, CDR2 YSLEER. The CDR3 nucleotides read TGCGCCAGCAGCCAAGGGACAGGGGCTCAAGAGACCCCGTACTTC. This gives the protein CASSQGTGAQETPYF.

The chain combines TRBV20-1 with TRBJ2-3; 8 positions agree with TRBD2. Trimming took 5 bases from V and 1 from J; bases not matched to a gene: 5. In germline, CDR1 is DFQATT, CDR2 SNEGSKA (reference sequence). This CDR3 has 14 amino acids. CDR3 amino acids: CSASTSVGTDTQYF. The CDR3 bases are TGCAGTGCTTCGACTAGCGTTGGCACAGATACGCAGTATTTT.

This chain links TRBV9 with TRBJ2-1; TRBD2 matches 13 bases. After removal of 2 bases from V and 8 bases from J, the junction contained 4 bases not matched to a gene. CDR1 is SGDLS, CDR2 YYNGEE, per germline. This CDR3 is 15 amino acids long. This CDR3 reads CASSVGTSGTHEQFF. DNA for the CDR3: TGTGCCAGCAGCGTTGGGACTAGCGGGACCCATGAGCAGTTCTTC.

Details on this clonotype: One end of the junction fails to match germline, which may point to a read error. CDR3 sequence (DNA): TGTGCCAGCAGCCCCCCTGGGGGCGCTATGCACTTC. Its protein product is CASSPPGGAMHF. The chain couples TRBV7-2 to TRBJ2-4; possibly TRBD1 for D (6 bases). The germline V gene encodes CDR1 SGHTA and CDR2 FQGNSA. There are 12 residues in the CDR3.